This TCR beta chain was identified in a study of CD8 T cells in ankylosing spondylitis. The ends were cut back, 4 bases at V and 8 bases at J, with 25 bases in the middle. CDR1 and CDR2 (germline): SGHRS, YFSETQ. The CDR3 consists of 17 residues. Study-level findings and limits: Disease-linked clones reportedly concentrated significantly in matched ankylosing spondylitis synovial fluid. Ankylosing spondylitis blood seemed to carry a telltale TCR beta motif made of about 8 highly homologous variants.

The sample holds many counts of this clonotype. Its antigen is not identified. In TCRdb, the 5' RACE reads were re-called with MiXCR into one record per CDR3 protein. The sample carries 200,000 to 250,000 distinct CDR3 sequences, 7% to 8% recorded once. The TCR comes from a male donor with ankylosing spondylitis. This chain uses TRBV5-1 with TRBJ2-1; D gene ambiguous. The material sequenced was blood, either unsorted or a sorted T cell fraction (not recorded which). The CDR3: CASSPPYVGPFPHEQFF. CDR3 sequence (DNA): TGCGCCAGCAGCCCACCTTACGTCGGCCCTTTCCCCCATGAGCAGTTCTTC.